This is a list of T cell receptor beta chains from one sample in a study of blood T cell repertoires in COVID-19. Sequencing was performed with immunoSEQ multiplex PCR; in TCRdb, only in-frame clones are kept and a portion is missing. The sample records fewer than 400,000 clones, 86% being singletons. Sequencing was performed on PBMCs or T cells enriched from blood (not recorded which). These receptors originate from a man younger than 45 who had recovered from COVID-19. Both conserved end residues are part of each CDR3. Fields, in order: D gene, V gene, clone size, J gene, CDR3 DNA, CDR3 protein. D genes are given only for firm matches. Part of the rows lack a size; the others show once, few, many or a class for expanded clones.

TRBD2,TRBV11-3,-,TRBJ2-3,TGTGCCAGCAGCCGTGGACTAGCGGCAGATACGCAGTATTTT,CASSRGLAADTQYF
-,TRBV15,-,TRBJ1-6,TGTGCCACCAGCAGAGAGGAGGGTAGAACCCTCCACTTT,CATSREEGRTLHF
TRBD2,TRBV7-8,-,TRBJ2-7,TGTGCCAGCAGCCACCTAACTAGCGGGAGCGACGAGCAGTACTTC,CASSHLTSGSDEQYF
TRBD1,TRBV3-1/TRBV3-2,-,TRBJ2-7,TGTGCCAGCAGCTCACAGGGGGTGGCCTACGAGCAGTACTTC,CASSSQGVAYEQYF
TRBD2,TRBV24-1,-,TRBJ2-3,TGTGCCACCAGTGATCCTAGCGGGAGAAGCACAGATACGCAGTATTTT,CATSDPSGRSTDTQYF
-,TRBV2,-,TRBJ1-2,TGTGCCAGCAGTGAAGGGGGCAACGATGGCTACACCTTC,CASSEGGNDGYTF
TRBD1,TRBV13,-,TRBJ2-4,TGTGCCAGCAGCTTAGGGGTAGGGGGCGCGGACATTCAGTACTTC,CASSLGVGGADIQYF
-,TRBV11-3,-,TRBJ2-1,TGTGCCAGCAGCTCCCGGGACTTAGGCTCCTACAATGAGCAGTTCTTC,CASSSRDLGSYNEQFF
TRBD2,TRBV4-2,-,TRBJ2-7,TGTGCCAGCAGCCAAGATACAGCGGGAGGGCTGAGCGAGCAGTACTTC,CASSQDTAGGLSEQYF
-,TRBV5-6,-,TRBJ1-5,TGTGCCAGCAAAGGTGAAAGACAGCAACTTTATAGCAATCAGCCCCAGCATTTT,CASKGERQQLYSNQPQHF
TRBD1,TRBV10-1,-,TRBJ2-5,TGCGCCAGCAGTGGACAGGGGGCCCGGGAGACCCAGTACTTC,CASSGQGARETQYF
TRBD2,TRBV18,-,TRBJ2-1,TGTGCCAGCTCACGGTCTAGCGGGGGGGCCGTCAATGAGCAGTTCTTC,CASSRSSGGAVNEQFF
TRBD1,TRBV19,-,TRBJ1-5,TGTGCCAGTAGTATCCTAGACCCGGGACAGGTTAAAGAGCCCCAGCATTTT,CASSILDPGQVKEPQHF
-,TRBV18,-,TRBJ2-2,TGTGCCAGCTCTCCCCAACAGGGACAGAACACCGGGGAGCTGTTTTTT,CASSPQQGQNTGELFF
-,TRBV7-6,-,TRBJ2-7,TGTGCCAGCAGCCGGGTTTCGCGTGGTGGTGGCTACGAGCAGTACTTC,CASSRVSRGGGYEQYF
-,TRBV4-2,-,TRBJ1-6,TGTGCCAGCAGCCAAGAGAGGGTTTATTCACCCCTCCACTTT,CASSQERVYSPLHF
TRBD2,TRBV7-9,once,TRBJ2-5,TGTGCCAGCAGCCCCGGTTGGGGGGGTATCACCCGGCCCCAGTACTTC,CASSPGWGGITRPQYF
TRBD1,TRBV7-6,-,TRBJ2-7,TGTGCCAGCAGCTTGTCCGGGACAGGGTTTTTTCCGAAGCAGTACTTC,CASSLSGTGFFPKQYF
-,TRBV2,once,TRBJ1-5,TGTGCCAGCAGCGGAACGGGACAAAATCAGCCCCAGCATTTT,CASSGTGQNQPQHF
-,TRBV5-3,few,TRBJ1-2,TGTGCCAGAAGCCCTAGGCGGGGGGTCTTGGGATATGGCTACACCTTC,CARSPRRGVLGYGYTF
TRBD1,TRBV7-9,few,TRBJ2-7,TGTGCCAGCAACGCCCCGGGACAGGGATGGTACGAGCAGTACTTC,CASNAPGQGWYEQYF
-,TRBV29-1,-,TRBJ2-2,TGCAGCGTTGGCGTCAACACCGGGGAGCTGTTTTTT,CSVGVNTGELFF
-,TRBV4-1,-,TRBJ2-3,TGCGCCAGCAGCCAAGAACACAGTCTTCTGGGGCTTGATACGCAGTATTTT,CASSQEHSLLGLDTQYF
-,TRBV3-1/TRBV3-2,-,TRBJ1-6,TGTGCCAGCAGCCCGACAGGCTCTAATTCACCCCTCCACTTT,CASSPTGSNSPLHF
-,TRBV2,-,TRBJ2-5,TGTGCCAGCAGTGACGGCCTAGCGCTCCAAGAGACCCAGTACTTC,CASSDGLALQETQYF
TRBD2,TRBV24-1,-,TRBJ2-1,TGTGCCACCAGGGGAGGGGCGGGGTCCTCCTACAATGAGCAGTTCTTC,CATRGGAGSSYNEQFF